The 7 T cell receptor beta chains listed next were all sequenced from one sample in a study of technical replicates of blood from a handful of donors. Method: immunoSEQ multiplex PCR; TCRdb's copy keeps in-frame clones and lacks some. The data show about 74,000 clones, around 95% seen once. Specimen: T cells isolated from PBMCs. The receptors were sampled from a human donor in good health.

The chain couples TRBV5-6 to TRBJ2-4; 8 positions agree with TRBD2. Germline values: CDR1 SGHDT, CDR2 YYEEEE. The CDR3 contains 15 residues. V trimming: 7 bases; J trimming: 0 bases; junction bases outside the gene matches: 6. The CDR3 DNA sequence: TGTGCCAGCCAGCGGGGGTTACTAGCCAAAAACATTCAGTACTTC. The encoded protein is CASQRGLLAKNIQYF.

This chain links TRBV10-1 with TRBJ2-3; TRBD2 matches at 8 bases. The trim removed 6 bases at V and 4 bases at J, leaving 9 bases unmatched. CDR1 and CDR2 (germline): WNHNN, SYGVQD (reference sequence). The CDR3 contains 15 residues. DNA for the CDR3: TGCGCCAGCAGCGGGGGGGCTAGCGTCCCAGATACGCAGTATTTT. Translation: CASSGGASVPDTQYF.

This clone was seen more than once but under ten times. The rearrangement uses TRBV7-9 and TRBJ2-7; TRBD1 is a possible D gene (5 bases). V was trimmed by 5 bases and J by 4 bases, leaving 9 bases between them. In germline, CDR1 is SEHNR, CDR2 FQNEAQ (reference sequence). CDR3 length equals 12 residues. Here the CDR3 reads CASSPRQYEQYF. CDR3 DNA: TGTGCCAGCAGCCCCAGACAGTACGAGCAGTACTTC.

This chain joins TRBV21-1 and TRBJ2-7; TRBD1, the D gene given by the table, was not confirmed from the DNA. TRBV21-1 is a recognized pseudogene. The CDR3 totals 14 residues. Written as DNA, the CDR3 is TGTGCCAGCAGCAACAAAGGGACAGCCTACGAGCAGTACTTC. Its protein is CASSNKGTAYEQYF.

This clone was seen once. The rearrangement joins TRBV5-4 to TRBJ2-3, with a tentative D call TRBD1 (5 bases). Germline V gene sequence: CDR1 SGHNT, CDR2 YYREEE (reference sequence). Trimming took off 0 bases at V and 3 bases at J, with 17 bases between the two ends. The CDR3 loop spans 17 amino acids. CDR3 loop: CASSLVAGQTQTDTQYF. In DNA form, the CDR3 reads TGTGCCAGCAGCTTGGTCGCAGGGCAAACACAAACAGATACGCAGTATTTT.

The chain has TRBV21-1 and TRBJ2-3; no DNA check was done on the table's D call, TRBD1. TRBV21-1 counts as a pseudogene. CDR3 size: 17 residues. The CDR3 DNA reads TGTGCCAGCAGCAGAGGTGGGGGCTGTCGGGGCACAGATACGCAGTATTTT. The encoded protein is CASSRGGGCRGTDTQYF.

V is TRBV2 and J is TRBJ1-2; tentative D call: TRBD1 (5 bases). The CDR3 contains 13 residues. Deletions cut 2 bases from V and 3 bases from J, with 7 bases between. From germline, CDR1 is SNHLY and CDR2 FYNNEI. CDR3 coding DNA: TGTGCCAGCAGTGAACAGGGATACTATGGCTACACCTTC. This codes for CASSEQGYYGYTF.